Below, 14 T cell receptor beta chains from the same sample are listed, as sequenced in a study of CD8+ T cells in alopecia areata (dated by TCRdb to 2016 to 2018). The library was prepared using the immunoSEQ multiplex PCR assay. To provide template for TCR sequencing, every sample had RNA extracted and reverse transcribed into cDNA. TCRdb holds this immuneACCESS table with in-frame rearrangements only. Some clones are missing; in checked studies, unresolved V genes explain under half, and the rest has no known cause. This sample is represented by some 110,000 clones; about 60% of them were singletons. The top ten constitute 12% of the sample. According to the study, the label for this sample's time point signals: less than 25 weeks on oral tofacitinib. Taken with the paper, the label for treatment or condition translates to: oral pan-JAK inhibitor, 5-10 mg twice daily. The specimen was CD8+ T cells sorted from blood, collected at week 24, from a patient treated with tofacitinib. These receptors all stem from a human donor with alopecia areata.

CDR3 DNA: TGTGCCTGGCGGGCTGTGGCTTCCTACAATGAGCAGTTCTTC. It encodes CAWRAVASYNEQFF. This sequence joins TRBV30 and TRBJ2-1; D not certain. This CDR3 contains 14 residues. The germline CDR1 and CDR2 sequences are GTSNPN and SVGIG (reference sequence). Trimming took off 5 bases at V and 1 base at J, with 12 bases between the two ends.

This chain links TRBV7-9 with TRBJ2-5; D assignment may be TRBD1 or TRBD2 (5 bases each). There are 14 residues in the CDR3. Germline loops: CDR1 SEHNR, CDR2 FQNEAQ (reference sequence). V dropped 6 bases and J dropped 2 bases, with 13 bases sitting between them. Here the CDR3 reads CASSSIWGQETQYF. The CDR3 bases are TGTGCCAGCAGTTCAATATGGGGGCAAGAGACCCAGTACTTC. Filled out from reference TRBV7-9 and TRBJ2-5, the complete variable domain reads DTGVSQNPRHKITKRGQNVTFRCDPISEHNRLYWYRQTLGQGPEFLTYFQNEAQLEKSRLLSDRFSAERPKGSFSTLEIQRTEQGDSAMYLCASSSIWGQETQYFGPGTRLLVL.

The gene calls are TRBV7-9 and TRBJ1-1; D might be TRBD1 (6 bases). This CDR3 comprises 12 residues. The germline V gene encodes CDR1 SEHNR and CDR2 FQNEAQ (reference sequence). V lost 5 bases and J 11 bases, leaving 15 bases between the germline ends. The CDR3 sequence is CASSLSSGVAFF. The CDR3, as DNA: TGTGCCAGCAGCCTATCTTCAGGGGTGGCTTTCTTT.

With respect to this clone: Germline is not matched at one junction end, which may reflect a read error. This rearrangement joins TRBV5-6 to TRBJ2-7; D unclear. CDR3 length equals 13 residues. Germline lookup yields CDR1 SGHDT and CDR2 YYEEEE. CDR3 DNA: TGTGCCAGCAGCAGAACAGAGTCCTACGAGCAGTACTTT. Residues: CASSRTESYEQYF.

The V call is TRBV2, the J call TRBJ2-5; perhaps D is TRBD1 or TRBD2 (5 bases each). Trimming took 3 bases from V and 5 from J, leaving 13 bases between them. The germline V gene encodes CDR1 SNHLY and CDR2 FYNNEI. The CDR3 has 14 residues. CDR3 region: CASSDGAPRETQYF. CDR3 coding DNA: TGTGCCAGCAGTGACGGGGCCCCGCGGGAGACCCAGTACTTC.

The CDR3 region has the DNA TGTGCCATTCCACAACAGGGTACCGGGGAGCTGTTTTTT. Residues: CAIPQQGTGELFF. The J gene is TRBJ2-2, the V gene TRBV19; D perhaps matches TRBD1 (6 bases). The CDR3 contains 13 residues. Trimming removed 10 bases at V and 5 bases at J, with 14 bases between. Germline values: CDR1 LNHDA, CDR2 SQIVND (reference sequence).

In DNA form, the CDR3 reads TGCGCCAGCAGCCCCCTGTGGGGGAGCTCCTACAATGAGCAGTTCTTC. This translates into CASSPLWGSSYNEQFF. The chain joins TRBV4-1 to TRBJ2-1; D possibly matches TRBD1 or TRBD2 (5 bases each). This CDR3 region has 16 residues. Trimming left V 4 bases short and J 0 bases short, with 13 bases between. Germline assignment: CDR1 MGHRA and CDR2 YSYEKL.

The DNA for the CDR3 is TGTGCCTGGAGTGAGGGCTGGATGGAACTGTTTTTT. As protein: CAWSEGWMELFF. The J gene is TRBJ1-4, the V gene TRBV30; D gene ambiguous. V lost 1 base and J 12 bases, leaving 12 bases between the germline ends. Germline-derived CDR1 and CDR2 are GTSNPN and SVGIG (reference sequence). This CDR3 has 12 residues.

This clone was counted between two and nine times. The chain joins TRBV15 to TRBJ2-3, with D perhaps matching TRBD1 (6 bases). V gave up 0 bases and J gave up 3 bases, with 10 bases separating them. The CDR3 sequence is 15 residues long. Germline CDR1 is LNHNV and CDR2 is YYDKDF (reference sequence). The CDR3 nucleotides are TGTGCCACCAGCAGAGATCCCACAGGGACAGATACGCAGTATTTT. This gives the protein CATSRDPTGTDTQYF.

This sequence joins TRBV27 and TRBJ2-3; 7 bases fit TRBD2. V gave up 2 bases and J gave up 1 base; unmatched junction bases: 3. The CDR3 length is 15 residues. Germline V CDR1 and CDR2: MNHEY, SMNVEV (reference sequence). Here the CDR3 DNA reads TGTGCCAGCAGTTTACTCCGGGGGGGCACAGATACGCAGTATTTT. The encoded protein is CASSLLRGGTDTQYF.

The rearrangement links TRBV13 to TRBJ2-1; TRBD2 might be the D (5 bases). The CDR3 spans 15 residues. Germline CDR1 PRHDT, CDR2 FYEKMQ (reference sequence). V gave up 1 base and J gave up 1 base, with 8 bases separating them. The chain's CDR3 is CASSLAGSSYNEQFF. CDR3 nucleotides: TGTGCCAGCAGCTTAGCGGGGAGTTCCTACAATGAGCAGTTCTTC.

The J gene is TRBJ2-1, the V gene TRBV25-1, with 8 bases aligning to TRBD1. The CDR3 loop spans 11 amino acids. Losses at the gene ends were 10 bases for V and 9 bases for J; bases not matched to a gene: 5. The germline V gene encodes CDR1 MGHDK and CDR2 SYGVNS. The CDR3: CATWTGIEQFF. CDR3 bases: TGTGCCACCTGGACAGGGATTGAGCAGTTCTTC.

About this clone itself: The same CDR3 can be traced to other DNA sequences in this sample. The rearrangement joins TRBV30 to TRBJ2-3; weak D call: TRBD2 (6 bases). The CDR3 runs 15 residues. The V end lost 3 bases, the J end lost 6 bases, and 19 bases lay between the germline ends. Germline CDR1 and CDR2: GTSNPN and SVGIG (reference sequence). In nucleotides, the CDR3 is TGTGCCTGGAGGTTTTATTTAGGAGGGACCGATACGCAGTATTTT. It codes for CAWRFYLGGTDTQYF.

This sequence joins TRBV5-6 and TRBJ1-6, with a tentative D call TRBD1 (6 bases). Deletions cut 0 bases from V and 0 bases from J, with 13 bases between. Germline V gene lookup returns CDR1 SGHDT and CDR2 YYEEEE. The CDR3 is 18 residues long. The CDR3 protein is CASSLVGTQSSYNSPLHF. CDR3 in DNA: TGTGCCAGCAGCTTGGTGGGGACACAGAGCTCCTATAATTCACCCCTCCACTTT.